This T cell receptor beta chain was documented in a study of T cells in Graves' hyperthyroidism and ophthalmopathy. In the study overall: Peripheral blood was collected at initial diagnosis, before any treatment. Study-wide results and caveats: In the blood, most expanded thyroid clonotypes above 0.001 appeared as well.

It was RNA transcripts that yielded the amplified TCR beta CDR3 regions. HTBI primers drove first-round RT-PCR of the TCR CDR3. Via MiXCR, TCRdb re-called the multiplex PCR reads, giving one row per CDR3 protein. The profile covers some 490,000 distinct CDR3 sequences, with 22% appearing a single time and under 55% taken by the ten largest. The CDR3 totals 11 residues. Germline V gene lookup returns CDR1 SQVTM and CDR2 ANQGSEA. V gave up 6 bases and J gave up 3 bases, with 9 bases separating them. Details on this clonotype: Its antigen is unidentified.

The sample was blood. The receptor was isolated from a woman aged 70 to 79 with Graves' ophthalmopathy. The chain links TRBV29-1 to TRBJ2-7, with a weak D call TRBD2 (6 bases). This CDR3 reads CSVGEDYEQYF. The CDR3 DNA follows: TGCAGCGTGGGGGAGGACTACGAGCAGTACTTC.